These 2 T cell receptor beta chains originate from one sample sequenced in a study of T cell repertoires in cytomegalovirus infection. Via MiXCR, TCRdb re-called the reads, giving one row per CDR3 protein. In the table there are around 360,000 distinct CDR3 sequences, roughly 34% of which are singletons. These receptors' targets are unknown. The material sequenced was cultured PBMCs, taken from culture after CMV antigen stimulation. The receptors stem from a human donor in good health (CMV status not recorded). Some clones in this sample may be carry-over from other donors' samples.

This clonotype is medium-sized (0.01 to 0.1%) by share. The chain couples TRBV6-1 to TRBJ1-1; TRBD1 is a possible D gene (5 bases). V was cut by 5 bases and J by 0 bases, with 13 bases left in between. Looked up from germline, CDR1 is MNHNS and CDR2 is SASEGT. This CDR3 is 15 amino acids long. CDR3 in DNA: TGTGCCAGCAGTCCCCGGGGCCCTTTGAACACTGAAGCTTTCTTT. Translation: CASSPRGPLNTEAFF.

In DNA, the CDR3 is TGTGCCAGCAGTTACAGAACCCAGGGGGGTACAGATACGCAGTATTTT. Translating it yields CASSYRTQGGTDTQYF. The rearrangement joins TRBV6-6 to TRBJ2-3; D might be TRBD1 (7 bases). This CDR3 region has 16 residues. V lost 2 bases and J lost 3, with 15 bases in between. CDR1 is MNHNY and CDR2 is SVGAGI in the germline V gene (reference sequence).